This is a list of T cell receptor beta chains from one sample in a study of T cell clones after liver transplantation. TCRdb's table, derived via immunoSEQ multiplex PCR, lists solely in-frame clones and lacks some. This table holds more than 100,000 clones, about 88% found once. The sequencing used CD4+ T cells from blood, collected approximately 45 months after liver transplant. The receptors come from a human patient who received a liver transplant. Some T cells may be supplied by the graft donor. Both conserved end residues are part of each CDR3. D genes are given only for firm matches. Only some rows state a clone size, as once, few, many or a class for expanded clones.

cdr3_aa	cdr3_nt	clone_size	v_call	j_call	d_call
CASSLWRNTEAFF	TGTGCCAGCAGCTTGTGGCGGAACACTGAAGCTTTCTTT	-	TRBV7-3	TRBJ1-1	-
CASSPKTPRDRGQYF	TGTGCCAGCAGCCCCAAAACCCCCAGGGATAGGGGCCAGTACTTC	-	TRBV7-6	TRBJ2-5	-
CASSRLAGGSETQYF	TGCGCCAGCAGTAGACTAGCGGGAGGGTCAGAGACCCAGTACTTC	once	TRBV5-1	TRBJ2-5	TRBD2
CASSPNPTVVGTQYF	TGTGCCAGCAGCCCCAACCCGACCGTAGTTGGGACGCAGTATTTT	-	TRBV7-2	TRBJ2-3	-
CASSFRQGVPGTEAFF	TGTGCCAGCAGCTTTCGACAGGGGGTGCCTGGGACTGAAGCTTTCTTT	-	TRBV9	TRBJ1-1	TRBD1
CASSFRTGQGKLFF	TGTGCCAGCAGCTTCCGGACAGGGCAGGGAAAACTGTTTTTT	-	TRBV11-2	TRBJ1-4	TRBD1
CASSISQATEAFF	TGTGCCAGTAGTATATCGCAGGCCACTGAAGCTTTCTTT	-	TRBV19	TRBJ1-1	-
CASSVEEASNSPLHF	TGTGCCAGCAGCGTAGAAGAGGCCTCTAATTCACCCCTCCACTTT	-	TRBV9	TRBJ1-6	-
CASSIQVSVNEQFF	TGTGCCAGTAGTATACAGGTATCGGTCAATGAGCAGTTCTTC	-	TRBV19	TRBJ2-1	-
CSVGGGGAGNEQFF	TGCAGCGTGGGAGGCGGGGGGGCTGGAAATGAGCAGTTCTTC	few	TRBV29-1	TRBJ2-1	TRBD2
CASSGPGTGNYEQYF	TGTGCCAGCAGTGGACCCGGGACAGGGAACTACGAGCAGTACTTC	-	TRBV2	TRBJ2-7	TRBD1
CASSLGTYGYTF	TGTGCCAGCAGCTTAGGAACATATGGCTACACCTTC	once	TRBV7-9	TRBJ1-2	-
CASSLRGTSGGTDTQYF	TGTGCCAGCAGTTTAAGGGGGACTAGCGGGGGTACAGATACGCAGTATTTT	once	TRBV27	TRBJ2-3	TRBD2
CASSVVQGVGEQYF	TGTGCCAGCAGCGTAGTTCAGGGAGTGGGCGAGCAGTACTTC	-	TRBV9	TRBJ2-7	-
CASSRDREETQYF	TGTGCCAGCAGCCGTGACAGGGAAGAGACCCAGTACTTC	-	TRBV4-2	TRBJ2-5	TRBD1
CASSPIGNEQFF	TGTGCCAGCTCCCCAATAGGCAATGAGCAGTTCTTC	-	TRBV18	TRBJ2-1	-
CASSLKGGQFF	TGTGCCAGTTCCCTGAAAGGCGGGCAGTTCTTC	-	TRBV6-1	TRBJ2-1	-
CASSPSGLNTGELFF	TGTGCCAGCTCACCTTCAGGGCTGAACACCGGGGAGCTGTTTTTT	-	TRBV18	TRBJ2-2	-
CASGGSHNEKLFF	TGTGCCAGCGGGGGTTCTCATAATGAAAAACTGTTTTTT	-	TRBV6-5	TRBJ1-4	-
CASSWSGQSTGELFF	TGTGCCAGCAGTTGGTCCGGACAAAGCACCGGGGAGCTGTTTTTT	-	TRBV6-6	TRBJ2-2	-
CASYSGTANYGYTF	TGCGCCAGCTACTCCGGGACAGCTAACTATGGCTACACCTTC	-	TRBV5-1	TRBJ1-2	TRBD1
CASSAGPGGSYEQYF	TGTGCCAGCAGCGCCGGGCCAGGGGGCTCCTACGAGCAGTACTTC	-	TRBV2	TRBJ2-7	TRBD1
CASSLASSSSGPYEQYF	TGTGCCAGCAGTTTAGCTAGTTCGTCTAGCGGACCCTACGAGCAGTACTTC	few	TRBV27	TRBJ2-7	TRBD2
CASSTRTGRYDEQYF	TGTGCCAGCAGCACCCGGACAGGGAGGTACGACGAGCAGTACTTC	-	TRBV14	TRBJ2-7	TRBD1
CASSLGWQDTDTQYF	TGTGCCAGCAGCTTAGGGTGGCAGGACACAGATACGCAGTATTTT	-	TRBV7-9	TRBJ2-3	-
CASSPRVGKGDPQSPLHF	TGTGCCAGCTCACCCCGAGTTGGTAAGGGGGACCCACAGTCACCCCTCCACTTT	-	TRBV18	TRBJ1-6	-
CASSSSGVRSYNEQFF	TGTGCCAGCAGCTCCTCGGGGGTTCGATCCTACAATGAGCAGTTCTTC	once	TRBV7-9	TRBJ2-1	-
CASSESTQGVALGDEQYF	TGCGCCAGCAGTGAGTCGACACAGGGGGTAGCCCTAGGGGACGAGCAGTACTTC	-	TRBV10-1	TRBJ2-7	TRBD1
CASSSIGQGAGRGSPLHF	TGCGCCAGCAGCTCAATCGGACAGGGGGCCGGACGGGGATCACCCCTCCACTTT	-	TRBV5-1	TRBJ1-6	TRBD1
CASVRGGSSYEQYF	TGTGCCAGCGTGCGGGGCGGGAGTTCGTACGAGCAGTACTTC	once	TRBV28	TRBJ2-7	TRBD2
CASSKGAAASYEQYF	TGTGCCAGCAGCAAAGGAGCGGCAGCCTCCTACGAGCAGTACTTC	-	TRBV21-1	TRBJ2-7	-
CASSVAPRGDNEQFF	TGTGCCAGCAGCGTAGCCCCTCGGGGGGACAATGAGCAGTTCTTC	-	TRBV9	TRBJ2-1	TRBD2
CASSLGSRNPNYGYTF	TGCGCCAGCAGCTTAGGCTCCAGGAACCCTAACTATGGCTACACCTTC	-	TRBV5-1	TRBJ1-2	-
CAIGRSGSTDTQYF	TGTGCCATCGGTCGTAGCGGCAGCACAGATACGCAGTATTTT	-	TRBV10-3	TRBJ2-3	-
CASSLDAGRSYEQYF	TGTGCCAGCAGCTTGGATGCAGGGAGGAGCTACGAGCAGTACTTC	-	TRBV5-6	TRBJ2-7	-
CASSLMGQFF	TGTGCCAGCAGCCTGATGGGGCAGTTCTTC	-	TRBV6-1	TRBJ2-1	-
CASSTGTSSYNEQFF	TGTGCCAGCAGCACCGGGACTAGTTCCTACAATGAGCAGTTCTTC	-	TRBV9	TRBJ2-1	TRBD2
CASSPMNTGELFF	TGTGCCAGCAGCCCTATGAACACCGGGGAGCTGTTTTTT	-	TRBV6-6	TRBJ2-2	-
CASSSDTSNQPQHF	TGTGCCAGCAGCTCGGACACTAGCAATCAGCCCCAGCATTTT	-	TRBV7-9	TRBJ1-5	-
CASSFATATIYEQYF	TGTGCCAGCAGCTTCGCGACAGCGACCATCTACGAGCAGTACTTC	once	TRBV5-6	TRBJ2-7	-
CASRRTGRRQGYTF	TGTGCCAGCCGTCGGACAGGGAGGCGTCAGGGCTACACCTTC	-	TRBV6-5	TRBJ1-2	TRBD1
CASSPIGTSGVRGDTQYF	TGTGCCAGCAGCCCTATTGGGACTAGCGGGGTCCGTGGGGATACGCAGTATTTT	-	TRBV7-6	TRBJ2-3	TRBD2
CASSLEGGTGTEAFF	TGCGCCAGCAGCTTGGAGGGAGGGACAGGCACTGAAGCTTTCTTT	-	TRBV5-1	TRBJ1-1	TRBD1
CASSLGRDQPQHF	TGTGCCAGCAGCTTAGGACGAGATCAGCCCCAGCATTTT	-	TRBV11-2	TRBJ1-5	-
CASSQEGKRNNEQFF	TGTGCCAGCAGCCAAGAGGGGAAGCGCAACAATGAGCAGTTCTTC	-	TRBV4-2	TRBJ2-1	-
CASSLGQKNTEAFF	TGTGCCAGCAGCTTGGGGCAGAAGAACACTGAAGCTTTCTTT	-	TRBV5-8	TRBJ1-1	-
CASSFGGPGTDTQYF	TGTGCCAGCAGCTTTGGGGGCCCAGGCACAGATACGCAGTATTTT	-	TRBV5-6	TRBJ2-3	-
CASSPRLTSGGASTDTQYF	TGTGCCAGCTCACCACGGTTGACTAGCGGGGGCGCTAGCACAGATACGCAGTATTTT	-	TRBV18	TRBJ2-3	TRBD2
CSVSTGQGYGETQYF	TGCAGCGTCTCAACGGGACAGGGGTATGGGGAGACCCAGTACTTC	-	TRBV29-1	TRBJ2-5	TRBD1
CASSKSGLQETQYF	TGTGCCAGCAGCAAGTCGGGGCTTCAAGAGACCCAGTACTTC	-	TRBV7-3	TRBJ2-5	-
CASSELAGFNEQFF	TGTGCCAGCAGTGAACTAGCGGGATTCAATGAGCAGTTCTTC	-	TRBV2	TRBJ2-1	TRBD2
CASSVARGNEQFF	TGTGCCAGCAGTGTGGCCAGGGGGAATGAGCAGTTCTTC	-	TRBV2	TRBJ2-1	TRBD1
CASSFPGDQPQHF	TGTGCCAGCAGTTTTCCCGGGGACCAGCCCCAGCATTTT	-	TRBV28	TRBJ1-5	-
CASSQASPPNEQFF	TGCGCCAGCAGCCAAGCCAGTCCCCCGAATGAGCAGTTCTTC	-	TRBV4-1	TRBJ2-1	-
CASSYSNRPGTEAFF	TGTGCCAGCAGTTACTCGAATAGGCCCGGGACTGAAGCTTTCTTT	-	TRBV6-5	TRBJ1-1	-
CASRKTGDNYGYTF	TGTGCCAGCAGAAAAACAGGAGATAACTATGGCTACACCTTC	once	TRBV6-5	TRBJ1-2	-
CATQNSNQPQHF	TGTGCCACGCAAAATAGCAATCAGCCCCAGCATTTT	-	TRBV7-9	TRBJ1-5	-